What follows are 23 T cell receptor beta chains derived from one specimen sequenced in a study of post-analysis software for immune sequencing data. Overall study results and limits: In patients, roughly 5 TRBV segments were more frequent than in controls, with TRBV5-6, TRBV5-1 and TRBV20-1 among them.

No antigen is known for these receptors. TCR beta cDNA libraries included unique molecular identifiers. TCRdb independently ran MiXCR on the PCR reads; one entry per CDR3 protein. The sample lists approximately 730,000 distinct CDR3 sequences, roughly 50% seen once, with 4.9% in the top ten. Specimen: blood. The receptors come from a girl aged 5-17 years with multiple sclerosis.

The rearrangement joins TRBV2 to TRBJ2-7; possibly TRBD2 for D (5 bases). Trimming left V 4 bases short and J 3 bases short, with 10 bases between. CDR3 length: 13 amino acids. Germline V gives CDR1 SNHLY, CDR2 FYNNEI. CDR3 protein: CASSGGIYYEQYF. The CDR3 DNA reads TGTGCCAGCAGTGGAGGGATCTACTACGAGCAGTACTTC. Full variable domain (remainder filled in from reference TRBV2 and TRBJ2-7): EPEVTQTPSHQVTQMGQEVILRCVPISNHLYFYWYRQILGQKVEFLVSFYNNEISEKSEIFDDQFSVERPDGSNFTLKIRSTKLEDSAMYFCASSGGIYYEQYFGPGTRLTVT.

This clonotype was detected once. This chain uses TRBV28 with TRBJ2-1; maybe TRBD1 (6 bases). The CDR3 covers 15 residues. Germline CDR1 MDHEN, CDR2 SYDVKM. The V end lost 4 bases, the J end lost 1 base, and 11 bases lay between the germline ends. Here the CDR3 reads CASSSQGRSYNEQFF. The CDR3, as DNA: TGTGCCAGCAGTTCACAGGGAAGGTCCTACAATGAGCAGTTCTTC.

The chain joins TRBV10-3 to TRBJ2-1; 10 bases map to TRBD2. Per the germline V gene, CDR1 is ENHRY and CDR2 is SYGVKD. The CDR3 contains 12 residues. The trim removed 8 bases at V and 9 bases at J, leaving 4 bases unmatched. The CDR3 is CAIGSGRIEQFF. The CDR3 coding sequence is TGTGCCATCGGTAGCGGGAGGATTGAGCAGTTCTTC.

The genes are TRBV6-1 and TRBJ1-5, with D maybe TRBD1 (5 bases). The CDR3 runs 13 residues. CDR1 MNHNS and CDR2 SASEGT come from the germline V gene. V lost 7 bases, J lost 3 bases, and 10 bases lay in between. This chain's CDR3 is CASKQVFNQPQHF. CDR3 DNA sequence: TGTGCCAGCAAACAGGTTTTCAATCAGCCCCAGCATTTT.

About this clonotype itself: At one end, the junction sequence differs from germline, possibly due to a read error. The rearrangement links TRBV6-1 to TRBJ2-1, with 7 positions matching TRBD2. There are 13 residues in the CDR3. Germline CDR1 MNHNS, CDR2 SASEGT. The CDR3 spells CACSGGRANEQFF. In DNA, the CDR3 is TGTGCCTGCAGTGGTGGGAGGGCCAATGAGCAGTTCTTC.

This clonotype was observed a single time. This chain uses TRBV20-1 with TRBJ2-1; D is ambiguous. From germline, CDR1 is DFQATT and CDR2 SNEGSKA (reference sequence). The ends were cut back, 0 bases at V and 6 bases at J, with 12 bases in the middle. The CDR3 consists of 14 residues. The CDR3 region is CSARDPKAPNEQFF. CDR3 coding DNA: TGCAGTGCTAGAGATCCAAAGGCCCCCAATGAGCAGTTCTTC.

The chain joins TRBV4-1 to TRBJ2-1, with a tentative D call TRBD2 (6 bases). The V gene's germline CDR1 is MGHRA and CDR2 YSYEKL. V was shortened by 0 bases and J by 1 base, with 10 bases between the two germline ends. This CDR3 comprises 16 residues. CDR3 sequence: CASSQDPGVSYNEQFF. The CDR3 DNA follows: TGCGCCAGCAGCCAAGACCCGGGAGTTTCCTACAATGAGCAGTTCTTC.

The chain carries TRBV3-1 and TRBJ2-6; no reliable D call. Germline lookup yields CDR1 LGHDT and CDR2 YNNKEL (reference sequence). This CDR3 contains 16 residues. V was clipped by 4 bases and J by 0 bases, with 10 bases between them. DNA for the CDR3: TGTGCCAGCAGCCCCTACTCAGTCTCTGGGGCCAACGTCCTGACTTTC. Residues: CASSPYSVSGANVLTF.

The chain recombines TRBV12-3 or TRBV12-4 with TRBJ2-1; TRBD2 agrees at 8 bases. The CDR3 spans 14 residues. The V and J ends lost 6 bases and 6 bases, in that order; junction bases with no gene match: 7. CDR3 loop: CASSRRTSFNEQFF. The CDR3 region has the DNA TGTGCCAGCAGCCGCCGGACTAGCTTCAATGAGCAGTTCTTC.

At least ten counts were recorded for this clonotype. This chain uses TRBV29-1 with TRBJ2-7, with TRBD1 as a possible D gene (5 bases). V was shortened by 4 bases and J by 2 bases, with 9 bases between the two germline ends. Germline CDR1 and CDR2: SQVTM and ANQGSEA. This CDR3 is 12 amino acids long. The CDR3 nucleotides read TGCAGCGTTGGACAGAACCCCTACGAGCAGTACTTC. Translation: CSVGQNPYEQYF.

DNA for the CDR3: TGTGCCACCAGCAGAGATTCTCTAGCGCCTCAAGAGACCCAGTACTTC. It specifies CATSRDSLAPQETQYF. The gene calls are TRBV15 and TRBJ2-5; the D gene is possibly TRBD2 (6 bases). Per germline, CDR1 LNHNV and CDR2 YYDKDF (reference sequence). The CDR3 spans 16 residues. V lost 0 bases and J lost 2, with 13 bases in between.

This clonotype came up a few times. The V and J genes are TRBV20-1 and TRBJ2-7; 7 bases are shared with TRBD2. Germline V lookup: CDR1 DFQATT, CDR2 SNEGSKA (reference sequence). This CDR3 has 13 residues. The trim removed 3 bases at V and 3 bases at J, leaving 5 bases unmatched. The CDR3 DNA reads TGCAGTGCTAGCGGGCGGGGGAACTACGAGCAGTACTTC. This encodes CSASGRGNYEQYF.

The chain has TRBV12-3 or TRBV12-4 and TRBJ2-3, with D uncertain. CDR3 size: 12 residues. V was clipped by 11 bases and J by 1 base, with 10 bases between them. CDR3 nucleotide sequence: TGTGCCGTTGGACGGGGCACAGATACGCAGTATTTT. It is translated as CAVGRGTDTQYF.

This clonotype was observed a handful of times. The rearrangement uses TRBV4-1 and TRBJ1-1; 7 bases align to TRBD1. The CDR3 has 15 residues. V shed 1 base, J shed 5 bases, and the junction held 7 bases outside the gene matches. The germline gives CDR1 MGHRA, CDR2 YSYEKL. Here the CDR3 DNA reads TGCGCCAGCAGCCAAGCCGAAGGGGGCGCGACTGAAGCTTTCTTT. Translated: CASSQAEGGATEAFF.

The rearrangement uses TRBV29-1 and TRBJ1-1; the D gene is possibly TRBD1 (6 bases). This CDR3 is 11 amino acids long. Germline V gene sequence: CDR1 SQVTM, CDR2 ANQGSEA. Trimming removed 6 bases from V and 5 bases from J, with 10 bases in between. The CDR3: CSVQGLTEAFF. CDR3 coding DNA: TGCAGCGTACAGGGCCTAACTGAAGCTTTCTTT.

This clonotype was recorded a few times. The rearrangement links TRBV4-1 to TRBJ2-7; no clear D gene. CDR1 is MGHRA and CDR2 is YSYEKL in the germline V gene. The germline V and J ends were trimmed by 1 base and 7 bases, with 14 bases remaining between them. CDR3 size: 14 residues. The CDR3 region is CASSQVKGELEQYF. The CDR3 DNA sequence: TGCGCCAGCAGCCAAGTAAAGGGTGAGTTGGAGCAGTACTTC.

The V call is TRBV7-9, the J call TRBJ2-1; D gene ambiguous. The CDR3 runs 13 residues. The germline CDR1 and CDR2 sequences are SEHNR and FQNEAQ (reference sequence). The V end was cut by 3 bases, the J end by 5 bases, with 8 bases between. The CDR3 here is CASSFYLDNEQFF. The CDR3 region has the DNA TGTGCCAGCAGCTTTTATTTGGACAATGAGCAGTTCTTC. Based on the CDR3 plus reference TRBV7-9 and TRBJ2-1, the full variable domain is DTGVSQNPRHKITKRGQNVTFRCDPISEHNRLYWYRQTLGQGPEFLTYFQNEAQLEKSRLLSDRFSAERPKGSFSTLEIQRTEQGDSAMYLCASSFYLDNEQFFGPGTRLTVL.

This chain joins TRBV12-3 or TRBV12-4 and TRBJ1-2; no firm D call. The CDR3 is 15 amino acids. Trimming cost V 3 bases and J 0 bases, with 11 bases left between them. In DNA, the CDR3 is TGTGCCAGCAGTTTTTCGGCTTCCGCTAACTATGGCTACACCTTC. The encoded protein is CASSFSASANYGYTF.

This clonotype showed up just a few times. This chain links TRBV5-5 with TRBJ2-4; tentatively, D is TRBD2 (5 bases). The CDR3 extends over 15 amino acids. CDR1 is SGHKS and CDR2 is YYEKEE in the germline V gene (reference sequence). Trimming stripped 6 bases from V and 0 bases from J, with 13 bases between. CDR3 sequence: CASTELGLAKNIQYF. CDR3 DNA: TGTGCCAGCACCGAACTAGGCCTAGCCAAAAACATTCAGTACTTC.

The V call is TRBV5-6, the J call TRBJ2-3; no clear D gene. CDR1 is SGHDT and CDR2 is YYEEEE in the germline V gene. The length of the CDR3 is 14 residues. V lost 4 bases to trimming and J lost 2 bases, with 11 bases between them. The CDR3: CASSTSPSTDTQYF. For the CDR3, the DNA is TGTGCCAGCAGCACAAGTCCCTCCACAGATACGCAGTATTTT.

This clonotype has only a few counts. V usage is TRBV7-2 and J usage is TRBJ1-2, with 7 bases identical to TRBD1. The ends lost 5 bases at V and 6 bases at J; junction bases unmatched: 12. The germline V gene has CDR1 SGHTA and CDR2 FQGNSA. The CDR3 runs to 15 residues. The CDR3 region has the DNA TGTGCCAGCAGCCTCCGACAGGGAATACTCCATGGCTACACCTTC. This codes for CASSLRQGILHGYTF.

This clonotype was seen only a few times. This chain uses TRBV6-1 with TRBJ1-2; D may be TRBD1 (5 bases). CDR3 length: 14 residues. CDR1 is MNHNS, CDR2 SASEGT, per germline. V was clipped by 3 bases and J by 5 bases, with 13 bases between them. The CDR3 reads CASSDRRGRYGYTF. The CDR3 DNA reads as TGTGCCAGCAGTGATCGGCGGGGGAGGTATGGCTACACCTTC.

In DNA, the CDR3 is TGTGCCAGCAGTTTGGGGACTAGCGGGATACCCTACGAGCAGTACTTC. Its translation: CASSLGTSGIPYEQYF. V and J are TRBV12-3 or TRBV12-4 and TRBJ2-7; 13 nucleotides align to TRBD2. The V segment lost 3 bases and the J segment 2 bases; nucleotides outside the gene matches: 4. The CDR3 sequence is 16 residues long.